The 12 T cell receptor beta chains below come from one sample, sequenced in a study of post-analysis software for immune sequencing data. The authors incorporated unique molecular identifiers into the TCR beta cDNA libraries. TCRdb fed the PCR reads into MiXCR, producing one record per CDR3 protein. In the table there are hundreds of thousands of distinct CDR3 sequences, roughly 40% of which are singletons. These TCRs' antigens remain unknown. General observations from the study: TRBV segments more frequent in patients than in controls numbered about five and included TRBV5-6, TRBV5-1 and TRBV20-1.

Sequenced: blood. The receptors were sampled from a girl aged 2-15 years with multiple sclerosis.

In regard to this clonotype: A much larger clone is a single base away; this may be a read error. This chain connects TRBV7-2 to TRBJ2-7; tentative D call: TRBD2 (6 bases). V was shortened by 4 bases and J by 3 bases, with 10 bases between the two germline ends. The CDR3 sequence is 13 residues long. CDR1 and CDR2 from the germline V gene are SGHTA and FQGNSA. DNA of the CDR3: TGTGCCAGCAGCTATAGGCGGGACTACGAGCAGTACTTC. It codes for CASSYRRDYEQYF.

This sequence joins TRBV7-3 and TRBJ2-5; no reliable D call. The closer fit of TRBJ2-7 to the DNA end suggests the J call may be wrong. The CDR3 length is 13 residues. The germline V gene has CDR1 SGHTA and CDR2 FQGTGA. In nucleotides, the CDR3 is TGTGCCAGCAGCTTGGGCAGAGACTACGAGCAGTACTTC. This codes for CASSLGRDYEQYF.

The chain uses TRBV5-1 and TRBJ2-5; D is possibly TRBD1 (5 bases). TRBJ2-7 matches the DNA end more closely, so the J call is doubtful. Germline V CDR1 and CDR2: SGHRS, YFSETQ. This CDR3 is built from 13 residues. The CDR3, as DNA: TGCGCCAGCAGAAGGGGCAACAATTACGAGCAGTACTTC. Protein product: CASRRGNNYEQYF.

The gene calls are TRBV28 and TRBJ2-3; 9 positions agree with TRBD2. The V gene end was trimmed by 3 bases and the J gene end by 4 bases; junction bases not matched to a gene: 8. Germline-derived CDR1 and CDR2 are MDHEN and SYDVKM. This CDR3 contains 16 residues. This CDR3 reads CASSFDGAGGPDTQYF. The CDR3 bases are TGTGCCAGCAGTTTCGACGGAGCGGGAGGACCAGATACGCAGTATTTT.

Regarding this clonotype: At one end the junction does not follow the germline gene, possibly because of a read error. The chain links TRBV7-2 to TRBJ2-1; 10 positions agree with TRBD2. Germline CDR1 SGHTA, CDR2 FQGNSA. This CDR3 has 15 amino acids. The CDR3 sequence is CASSYTSGVYNGQFF. The CDR3, as DNA: TGTGCCAGCAGCTACACTAGCGGGGTCTACAATGGGCAGTTCTTC.

The genes are TRBV18 and TRBJ2-7; 9 nucleotides align to TRBD1. Germline assignment: CDR1 KGHSH and CDR2 LQKENI. The length of the CDR3 is 14 residues. Trimming removed 3 bases from V and 6 bases from J; junction bases left unmatched: 6. The CDR3 DNA reads as TGTGCCAGCTCACCGGACAGGGGTGGGCGCGAGCAGTACTTC. It specifies CASSPDRGGREQYF.

This clonotype has only a few counts. The rearrangement uses TRBV29-1 and TRBJ2-7; D not resolved. CDR3 length equals 12 residues. Germline CDR1 SQVTM, CDR2 ANQGSEA. Trimming cost V 6 bases and J 0 bases, with 9 bases left between them. CDR3 amino acids: CSVWTASYEQYF. CDR3 coding DNA: TGCAGCGTATGGACCGCCTCCTACGAGCAGTACTTC.

With respect to this clonotype: An end of the junction does not agree with germline; a read error may underlie this. V and J are TRBV5-6 and TRBJ2-7; D remains ambiguous. There are 12 residues in the CDR3. Per germline, CDR1 SGHDT and CDR2 YYEEEE. CDR3 amino acids: CACSLYIYEQYF. CDR3 DNA: TGTGCCTGCAGCTTGTATATCTACGAGCAGTACTTC.

As DNA, the CDR3 is TGCAGTGCCCAGGGGCGGGAGACCTACGAGCAGTACTTC. Its translation is CSAQGRETYEQYF. J is TRBJ2-7 and V is TRBV20-1, with D perhaps matching TRBD2 (7 bases). The V end was cut by 6 bases, the J end by 2 bases, with 14 bases between. CDR3 length: 13 amino acids. CDR1 and CDR2 from the germline V gene are DFQATT and SNEGSKA (reference sequence).

This clonotype was counted only a few times. The chain's CDR3 is CSVSPGPIRTEAFF. The CDR3 DNA reads TGCAGCGTGTCCCCGGGACCTATAAGGACTGAAGCTTTCTTT. This chain connects TRBV29-1 to TRBJ1-1, with TRBD1 as a possible D gene (5 bases). Trimming took off 6 bases at V and 5 bases at J, with 19 bases between the two ends. The length of the CDR3 is 14 residues. Per the germline V gene, CDR1 is SQVTM and CDR2 is ANQGSEA.

This clonotype has only a few counts. CDR3 amino acids: CASSLAQGAYGETQYF. The CDR3 nucleotides read TGTGCCAGCAGTTTAGCTCAGGGGGCGTATGGAGAGACCCAGTACTTC. This chain uses TRBV12-3 or TRBV12-4 with TRBJ2-4, with TRBD1 matching 8 bases. The tail of the sequence fits TRBJ2-5 better, so the J call may be wrong. There are 16 residues in the CDR3.

The chain carries TRBV6-6 and TRBJ1-5; tentatively, D is TRBD1 (6 bases). The V gene lost 2 bases and the J gene lost 2 bases, with 16 bases spanning the gap. The CDR3 is made up of 17 amino acids. Germline CDR1 and CDR2: MNHNY and SVGAGI (reference sequence). The CDR3 DNA follows: TGTGCCAGCAGTTACCGGCGTAACAGGGTTGGCAATCAGCCCCAGCATTTT. It codes for CASSYRRNRVGNQPQHF.